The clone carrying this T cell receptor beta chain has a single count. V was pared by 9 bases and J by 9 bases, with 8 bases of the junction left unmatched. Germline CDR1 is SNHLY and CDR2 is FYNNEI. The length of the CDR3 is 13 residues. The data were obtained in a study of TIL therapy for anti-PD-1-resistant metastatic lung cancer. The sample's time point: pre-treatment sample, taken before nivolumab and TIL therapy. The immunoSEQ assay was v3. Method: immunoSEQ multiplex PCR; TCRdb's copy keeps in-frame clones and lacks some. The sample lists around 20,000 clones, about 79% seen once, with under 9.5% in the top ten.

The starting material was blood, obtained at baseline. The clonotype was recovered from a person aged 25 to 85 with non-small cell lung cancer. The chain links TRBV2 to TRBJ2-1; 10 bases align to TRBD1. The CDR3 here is CARPGQGKGEQFF. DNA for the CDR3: TGTGCCAGGCCGGGACAGGGGAAGGGTGAGCAGTTCTTC.